Shown below are 14 T cell receptor beta chains from a single sample sequenced in a study of B cell selection in AIRE deficiency. Repertoires were generated with immunoSEQ multiplex PCR, while TCRdb's copy carries only in-frame clones and drops some. The data contain about 22,000 clones, about 90% of them singletons. Regulatory T cells were sorted as CD4+CD25hiCD127low/negative. The sample was CD4+CD25+ Tregs sorted from PBMCs. These receptors were collected from a human donor in good health.

The chain combines TRBV6-6 with TRBJ2-3; unclear D gene. This CDR3 comprises 13 residues. Trimming cost V 3 bases and J 3 bases, with 7 bases left between them. Germline CDR1 MNHNY, CDR2 SVGAGI (reference sequence). The CDR3 reads CASSYYGTDTQYF. The CDR3 nucleotides read TGTGCCAGCAGTTATTATGGGACAGATACGCAGTATTTT.

The gene calls are TRBV5-1 and TRBJ1-6, with 7 positions matching TRBD1. Losses at the gene ends were 4 bases for V and 10 bases for J; bases not matched to a gene: 5. Germline V gene lookup returns CDR1 SGHRS and CDR2 YFSETQ. CDR3 length equals 13 residues. CDR3 amino acids: CASSPGGYSPLHF. The CDR3, as DNA: TGCGCCAGCAGCCCAGGGGGTTACTCACCCCTCCACTTT.

The chain employs TRBV19 and TRBJ1-1; tentative D call: TRBD1 (6 bases). Germline V gene lookup returns CDR1 LNHDA and CDR2 SQIVND (reference sequence). Trimming removed 3 bases at V and 1 base at J, with 12 bases between. This CDR3 comprises 15 residues. This CDR3 reads CASSIFGQPNTEAFF. The CDR3 DNA is TGTGCCAGTAGTATCTTCGGACAGCCGAACACTGAAGCTTTCTTT.

The chain's CDR3 is CASLASGTDTQYF. DNA for the CDR3: TGTGCCAGCCTGGCGAGCGGCACAGATACGCAGTATTTT. The chain is built from TRBV2 and TRBJ2-3; no definite D call. Germline V CDR1 and CDR2: SNHLY, FYNNEI. This CDR3 contains 13 residues. V lost 8 bases, J lost 1 base, and 10 bases lay in between. The whole variable domain, filled in from reference TRBV2 and TRBJ2-3, reads EPEVTQTPSHQVTQMGQEVILRCVPISNHLYFYWYRQILGQKVEFLVSFYNNEISEKSEIFDDQFSVERPDGSNFTLKIRSTKLEDSAMYFCASLASGTDTQYFGPGTRLTVL.

The chain recombines TRBV2 with TRBJ1-1; D not certain. Germline CDR1 is SNHLY and CDR2 is FYNNEI. Trimming stripped 4 bases from V and 1 base from J, with 13 bases between. This CDR3 contains 15 residues. The chain's CDR3 is CASSALDGRNTEAFF. Here the CDR3 DNA reads TGTGCCAGCAGTGCATTAGATGGCAGGAACACTGAAGCTTTCTTT.

The chain employs TRBV7-2 and TRBJ2-7; D possibly corresponds to TRBD1 (8 bases). This CDR3 contains 15 residues. Germline-derived CDR1 and CDR2 are SGHTA and FQGNSA. Trimming took 4 bases from V and 4 from J, leaving 17 bases between them. CDR3 sequence (DNA): TGTGCCAGCAGCTCCACAGGGGGGGGGTGGTACGAGCAGTACTTC. This translates into CASSSTGGGWYEQYF.

The chain carries TRBV6-1 and TRBJ1-5; no clear D. The CDR3 is made up of 12 amino acids. Germline V gene sequence: CDR1 MNHNS, CDR2 SASEGT. V lost 3 bases, J lost 6 bases, and 6 bases lay in between. CDR3 in DNA: TGTGCCAGCAGTGACCTGGGTCAGCCCCAGCATTTT. It yields the protein CASSDLGQPQHF.

This chain joins TRBV10-1 and TRBJ2-3; possibly TRBD2 for D (7 bases). V lost 0 bases and J 5 bases, leaving 12 bases between the germline ends. Germline values: CDR1 WNHNN, CDR2 SYGVQD (reference sequence). The CDR3 spans 15 residues. CDR3: CASSESRGGLDTQYF. Here the CDR3 DNA reads TGCGCCAGCAGTGAGTCAAGGGGGGGCCTAGATACGCAGTATTTT.

V and J are TRBV11-2 and TRBJ2-3; the D gene is possibly TRBD2 (7 bases). V dropped 5 bases and J dropped 4 bases, with 13 bases sitting between them. Germline V gene lookup returns CDR1 SGHAT and CDR2 FQNNGV. The CDR3 extends over 14 amino acids. Here the CDR3 DNA reads TGTGCCAGCAGCCCCCTAGGGGGGGCAGATACGCAGTATTTT. As protein: CASSPLGGADTQYF. Full variable domain (rest looked up from reference TRBV11-2 and TRBJ2-3): EAGVAQSPRYKIIEKRQSVAFWCNPISGHATLYWYQQILGQGPKLLIQFQNNGVVDDSQLPKDRFSAERLKGVDSTLKIQPAKLEDSAVYLCASSPLGGADTQYFGPGTRLTVL.

This clone was observed once. This chain uses TRBV6-5 with TRBJ2-1; unclear D gene. V lost 1 base and J lost 8, with 6 bases in between. CDR3 length: 12 residues. Germline CDR1 reads MNHEY; CDR2 reads SVGAGI. The CDR3 DNA reads as TGTGCCAGCAGTTACTTAGGCCATGAGCAGTTCTTC. Protein: CASSYLGHEQFF.

This chain links TRBV7-9 with TRBJ1-2; D possibly corresponds to TRBD1 (5 bases). Trimming took off 5 bases at V and 2 bases at J, with 12 bases between the two ends. CDR3 size: 14 residues. The V gene's germline CDR1 is SEHNR and CDR2 FQNEAQ (reference sequence). This CDR3 is CASSLSGTNYGYTF. The CDR3 nucleotides are TGTGCCAGCAGCCTATCTGGGACGAACTATGGCTACACCTTC.

The V call is TRBV30, the J call TRBJ2-1; TRBD1 is a possible D gene (7 bases). Deletions cut 2 bases from V and 8 bases from J, with 28 bases between. Germline CDR1 GTSNPN, CDR2 SVGIG (reference sequence). This CDR3 has 18 amino acids. CDR3 sequence (DNA): TGTGCCTGGAGTTCGAAGGGGGCGGCTAACGGGAGTTTGGATGAGCAGTTCTTC. Translation gives CAWSSKGAANGSLDEQFF.

V is TRBV9 and J is TRBJ2-7, with 7 bases lining up with TRBD1. CDR1 is SGDLS and CDR2 is YYNGEE in the germline V gene. The CDR3 loop spans 15 amino acids. V was clipped by 4 bases and J by 3 bases; unmatched bases: 10. The CDR3 DNA sequence: TGTGCCAGCAGCATCCGACAGGGAGATTTCTACGAGCAGTACTTC. It yields the protein CASSIRQGDFYEQYF.

The V call is TRBV6-1, the J call TRBJ2-7; no definite D call. Trimming took off 1 base at V and 3 bases at J, with 16 bases between the two ends. Germline assignment: CDR1 MNHNS and CDR2 SASEGT. The CDR3 covers 16 residues. The CDR3 DNA follows: TGTGCCAGCAGTGAAGGCCTAGTGAAGAGGAGCTACGAGCAGTACTTC. It codes for CASSEGLVKRSYEQYF.